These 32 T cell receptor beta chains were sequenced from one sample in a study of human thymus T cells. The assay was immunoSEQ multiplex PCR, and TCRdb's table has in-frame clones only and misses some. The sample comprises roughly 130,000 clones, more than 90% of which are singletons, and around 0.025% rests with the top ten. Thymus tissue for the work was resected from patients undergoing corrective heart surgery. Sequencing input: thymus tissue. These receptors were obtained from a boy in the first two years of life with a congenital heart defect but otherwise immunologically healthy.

CDR3 protein: CASSLGRNYEQYF. The CDR3 DNA reads as TGCGCCAGCAGCTTGGGGCGGAACTACGAGCAGTACTTC. This sequence joins TRBV5-1 and TRBJ2-7; D is unclear. V was cut by 0 bases and J by 3 bases, with 7 bases left in between. The CDR3 has 13 residues. Germline V CDR1 and CDR2: SGHRS, YFSETQ.

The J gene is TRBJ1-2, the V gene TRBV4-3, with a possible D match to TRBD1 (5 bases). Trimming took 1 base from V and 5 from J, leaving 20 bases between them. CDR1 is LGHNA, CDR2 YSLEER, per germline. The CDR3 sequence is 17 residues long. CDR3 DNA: TGCGCCAGCAGCCAAGGATCCTTCTCTGGACACCATTATGGCTACACCTTC. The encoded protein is CASSQGSFSGHHYGYTF.

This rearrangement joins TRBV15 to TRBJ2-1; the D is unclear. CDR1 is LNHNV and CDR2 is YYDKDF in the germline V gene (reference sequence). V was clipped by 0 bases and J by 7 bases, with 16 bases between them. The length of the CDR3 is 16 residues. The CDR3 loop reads CATSRDTRAASNEQFF. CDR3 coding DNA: TGTGCCACCAGCAGAGATACACGCGCAGCGAGTAATGAGCAGTTCTTC.

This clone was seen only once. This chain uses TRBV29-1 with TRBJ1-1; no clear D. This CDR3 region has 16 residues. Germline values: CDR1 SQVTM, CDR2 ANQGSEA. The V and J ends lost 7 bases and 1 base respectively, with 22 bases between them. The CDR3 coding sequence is TGCAGCGCTCTTTTCCTATTTAGCCGAGGGAACACTGAAGCTTTCTTT. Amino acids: CSALFLFSRGNTEAFF.

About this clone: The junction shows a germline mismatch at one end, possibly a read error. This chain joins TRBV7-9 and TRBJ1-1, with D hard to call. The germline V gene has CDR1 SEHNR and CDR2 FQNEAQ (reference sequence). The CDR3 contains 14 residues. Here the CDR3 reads CASSPGRENAEAFF. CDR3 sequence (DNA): TGTGCCAGCAGCCCAGGACGGGAGAACGCTGAAGCTTTCTTT.

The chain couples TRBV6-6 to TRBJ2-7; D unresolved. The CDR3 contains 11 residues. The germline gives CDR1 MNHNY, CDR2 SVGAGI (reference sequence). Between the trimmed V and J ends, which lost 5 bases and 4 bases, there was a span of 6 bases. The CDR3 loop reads CASSPPYEQYF. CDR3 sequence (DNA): TGTGCCAGCAGTCCCCCTTACGAGCAGTACTTC.

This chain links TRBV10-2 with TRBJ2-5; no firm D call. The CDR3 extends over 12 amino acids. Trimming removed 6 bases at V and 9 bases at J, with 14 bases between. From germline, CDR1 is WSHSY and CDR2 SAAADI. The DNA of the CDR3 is TGCGCCAGCAGCGCCCTCGACGGCCCCCAGTACTTC. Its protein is CASSALDGPQYF.

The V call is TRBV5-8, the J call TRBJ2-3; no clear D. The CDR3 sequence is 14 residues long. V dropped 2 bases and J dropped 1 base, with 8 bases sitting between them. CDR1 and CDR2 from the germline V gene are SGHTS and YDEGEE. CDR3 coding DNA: TGTGCCAGCAGCTTAGAGGTAGGCACAGATACGCAGTATTTT. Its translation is CASSLEVGTDTQYF.

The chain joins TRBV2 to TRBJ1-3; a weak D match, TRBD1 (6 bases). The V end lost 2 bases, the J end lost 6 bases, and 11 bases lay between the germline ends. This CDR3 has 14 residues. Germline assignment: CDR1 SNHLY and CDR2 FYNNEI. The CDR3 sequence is CASSEKGDENTIYF. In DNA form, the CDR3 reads TGTGCCAGCAGTGAAAAGGGGGATGAAAACACCATATATTTT.

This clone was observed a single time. Written as DNA, the CDR3 is TGTGCCAGCAGTGATGACAGATTTATAGAGACCCAGTACTTC. Protein: CASSDDRFIETQYF. The chain has TRBV6-1 and TRBJ2-5, with a tentative D call TRBD1 (5 bases). The CDR3 covers 14 residues. The germline gives CDR1 MNHNS, CDR2 SASEGT. Trimming removed 3 bases at V and 4 bases at J, with 12 bases between.

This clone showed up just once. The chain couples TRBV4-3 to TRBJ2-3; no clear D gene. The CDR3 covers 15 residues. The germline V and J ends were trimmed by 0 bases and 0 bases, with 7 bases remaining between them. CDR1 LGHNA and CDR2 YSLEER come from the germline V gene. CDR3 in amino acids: CASSQDSSSTDTQYF. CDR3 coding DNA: TGCGCCAGCAGCCAAGACAGCTCTAGCACAGATACGCAGTATTTT.

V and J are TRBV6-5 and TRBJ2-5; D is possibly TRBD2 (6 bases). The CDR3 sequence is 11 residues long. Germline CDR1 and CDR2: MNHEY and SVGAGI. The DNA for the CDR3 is TGTGCGGGAGGAGGGGAAGAGACCCAGTACTTC. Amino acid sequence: CAGGGEETQYF.

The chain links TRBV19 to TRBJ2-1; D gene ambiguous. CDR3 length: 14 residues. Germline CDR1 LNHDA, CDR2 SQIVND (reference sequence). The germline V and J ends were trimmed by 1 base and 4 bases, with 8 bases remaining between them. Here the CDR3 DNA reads TGTGCCAGTAGTATAGGGCAGGAATACAATGAGCAGTTCTTC. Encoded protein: CASSIGQEYNEQFF.

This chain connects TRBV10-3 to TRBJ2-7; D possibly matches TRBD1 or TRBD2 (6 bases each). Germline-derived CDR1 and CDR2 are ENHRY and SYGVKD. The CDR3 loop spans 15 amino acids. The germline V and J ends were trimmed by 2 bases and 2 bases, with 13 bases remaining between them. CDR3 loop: CAISEGYGGPYEQYF. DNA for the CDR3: TGTGCCATCAGTGAGGGTTACGGGGGCCCCTACGAGCAGTACTTC.

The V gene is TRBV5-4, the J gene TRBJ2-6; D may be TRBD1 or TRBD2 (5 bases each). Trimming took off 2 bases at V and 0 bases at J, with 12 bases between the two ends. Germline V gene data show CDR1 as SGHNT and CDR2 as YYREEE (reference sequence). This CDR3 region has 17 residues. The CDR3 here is CASSFRERSSGANVLTF. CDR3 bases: TGTGCCAGCAGCTTCAGGGAGCGCTCCTCTGGGGCCAACGTCCTGACTTTC.

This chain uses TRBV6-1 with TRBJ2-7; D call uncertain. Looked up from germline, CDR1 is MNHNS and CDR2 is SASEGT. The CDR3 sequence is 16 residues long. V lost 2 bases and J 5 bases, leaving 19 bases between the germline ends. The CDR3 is CASSERYGRKVHEQYF. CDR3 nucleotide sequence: TGTGCCAGCAGTGAAAGGTACGGCCGTAAAGTCCACGAGCAGTACTTC.

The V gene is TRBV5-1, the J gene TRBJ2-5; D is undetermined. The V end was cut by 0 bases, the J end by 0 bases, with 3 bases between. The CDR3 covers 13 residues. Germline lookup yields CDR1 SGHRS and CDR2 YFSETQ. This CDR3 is CASSLGDQETQYF. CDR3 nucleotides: TGCGCCAGCAGCTTGGGTGACCAAGAGACCCAGTACTTC.

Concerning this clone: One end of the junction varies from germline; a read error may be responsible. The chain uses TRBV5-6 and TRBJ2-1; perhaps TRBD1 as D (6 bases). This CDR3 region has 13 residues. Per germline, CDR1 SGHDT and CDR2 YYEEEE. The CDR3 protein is CASSLEPGQYLLF. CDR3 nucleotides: TGTGCCAGCAGCTTAGAACCGGGACAATACTTACTCTTC.

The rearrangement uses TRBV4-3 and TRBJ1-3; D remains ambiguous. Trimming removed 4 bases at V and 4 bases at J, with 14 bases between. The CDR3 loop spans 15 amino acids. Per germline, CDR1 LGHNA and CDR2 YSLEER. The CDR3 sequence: CASSPLAGSGNTIYF. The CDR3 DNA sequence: TGCGCCAGCAGCCCCCTGGCGGGATCGGGAAACACCATATATTTT.

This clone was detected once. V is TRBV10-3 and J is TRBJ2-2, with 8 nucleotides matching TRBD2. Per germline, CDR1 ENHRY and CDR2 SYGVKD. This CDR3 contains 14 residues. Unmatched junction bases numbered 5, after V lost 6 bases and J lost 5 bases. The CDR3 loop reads CAIRTSGGTGELFF. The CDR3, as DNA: TGTGCCATCAGAACGAGCGGGGGAACCGGGGAGCTGTTTTTT.

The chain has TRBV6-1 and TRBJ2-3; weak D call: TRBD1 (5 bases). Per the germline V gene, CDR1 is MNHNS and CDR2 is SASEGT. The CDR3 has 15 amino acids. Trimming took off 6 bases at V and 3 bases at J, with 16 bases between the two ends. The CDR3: CASRKEGVGTDTQYF. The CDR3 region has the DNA TGTGCCAGCAGGAAGGAAGGGGTGGGTACAGATACGCAGTATTTT.

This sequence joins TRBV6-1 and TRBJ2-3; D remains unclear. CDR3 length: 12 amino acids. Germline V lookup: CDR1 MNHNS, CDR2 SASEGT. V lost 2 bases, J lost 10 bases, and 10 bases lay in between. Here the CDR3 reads CASSEPAPSQYF. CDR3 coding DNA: TGTGCCAGCAGTGAACCAGCCCCCTCGCAGTATTTT.

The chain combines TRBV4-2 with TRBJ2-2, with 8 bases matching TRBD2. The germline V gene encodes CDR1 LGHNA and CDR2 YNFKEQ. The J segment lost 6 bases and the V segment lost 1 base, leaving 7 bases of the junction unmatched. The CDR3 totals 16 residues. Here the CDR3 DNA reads TGTGCCAGCAGCCAAGGAAGGCGGGGGGCAGCCGGGGAGCTGTTTTTT. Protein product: CASSQGRRGAAGELFF.

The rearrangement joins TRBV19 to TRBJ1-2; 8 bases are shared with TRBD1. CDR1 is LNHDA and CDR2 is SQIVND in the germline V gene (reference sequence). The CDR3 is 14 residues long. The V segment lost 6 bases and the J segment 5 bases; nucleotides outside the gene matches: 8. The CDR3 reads CASRPKDREYGYTF. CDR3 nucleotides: TGTGCCAGTAGGCCTAAGGACAGGGAATATGGCTACACCTTC.

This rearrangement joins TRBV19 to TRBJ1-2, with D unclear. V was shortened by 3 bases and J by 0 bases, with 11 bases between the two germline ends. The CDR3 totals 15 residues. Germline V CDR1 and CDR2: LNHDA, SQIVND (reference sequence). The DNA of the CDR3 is TGTGCCAGTAGTATTTGTGGCAAAGCTAACTATGGCTACACCTTC. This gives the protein CASSICGKANYGYTF.

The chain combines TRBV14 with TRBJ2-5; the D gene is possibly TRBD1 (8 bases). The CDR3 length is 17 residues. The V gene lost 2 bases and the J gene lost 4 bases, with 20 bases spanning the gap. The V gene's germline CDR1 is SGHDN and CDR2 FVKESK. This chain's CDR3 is CASSQTVVDREGETQYF. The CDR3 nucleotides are TGTGCCAGCAGCCAAACTGTCGTGGACAGGGAGGGAGAGACCCAGTACTTC.

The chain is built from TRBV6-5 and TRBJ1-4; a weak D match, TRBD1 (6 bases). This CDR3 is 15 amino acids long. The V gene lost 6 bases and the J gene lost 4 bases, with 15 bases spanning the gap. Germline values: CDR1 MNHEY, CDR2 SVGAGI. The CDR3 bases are TGTGCCAGCAGCCTAGACAGGTTCATTAATGAAAAACTGTTTTTT. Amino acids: CASSLDRFINEKLFF.

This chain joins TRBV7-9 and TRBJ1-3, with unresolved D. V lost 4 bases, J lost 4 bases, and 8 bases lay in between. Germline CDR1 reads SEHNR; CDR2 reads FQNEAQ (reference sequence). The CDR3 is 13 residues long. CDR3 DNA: TGTGCCAGCAGCTCTAGGGAGGGAAACACCATATATTTT. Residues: CASSSREGNTIYF.

For the CDR3, the DNA is TGTGCCAGCAGCTTTGGTGGTCCGGGACAGGGGCCGAACACTGAAGCTTTCTTT. Translated, it gives CASSFGGPGQGPNTEAFF. V is TRBV5-4 and J is TRBJ1-1; 10 bases are a match to TRBD1. The CDR3 has 18 residues. The trim removed 2 bases at V and 1 base at J, leaving 11 bases unmatched. CDR1 is SGHNT, CDR2 YYREEE, per germline (reference sequence).

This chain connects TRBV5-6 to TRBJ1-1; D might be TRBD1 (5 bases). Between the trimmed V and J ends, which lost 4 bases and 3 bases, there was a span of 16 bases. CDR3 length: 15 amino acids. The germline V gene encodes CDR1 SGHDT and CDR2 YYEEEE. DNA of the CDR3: TGTGCCAGCAGCCACGGCGGGGGGTTAGACACTGAAGCTTTCTTT. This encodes CASSHGGGLDTEAFF.

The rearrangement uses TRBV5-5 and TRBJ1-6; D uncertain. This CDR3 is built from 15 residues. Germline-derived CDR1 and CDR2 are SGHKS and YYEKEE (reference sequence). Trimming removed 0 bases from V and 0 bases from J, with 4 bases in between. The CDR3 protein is CASSLEGSYNSPLHF. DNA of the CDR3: TGTGCCAGCAGCTTGGAGGGCTCCTATAATTCACCCCTCCACTTT.

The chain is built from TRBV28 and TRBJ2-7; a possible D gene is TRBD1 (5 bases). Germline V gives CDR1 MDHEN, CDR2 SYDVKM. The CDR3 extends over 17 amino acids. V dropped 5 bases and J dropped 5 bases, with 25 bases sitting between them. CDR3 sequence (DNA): TGTGCCAGCAGTAGCCGAACCAGGGTTGGAATGCAGAACGAGCAGTACTTC. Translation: CASSSRTRVGMQNEQYF.